Below, one T cell receptor (beta chain) is given with its context. Its antigen remains unknown. The protocol was immunoSEQ multiplex PCR, while the TCRdb copy is restricted to in-frame clones and leaves out a portion. The table shows some 170,000 clones, with roughly 94% occurring only once. The CDR3 consists of 11 residues. Looked up from germline, CDR1 is SNHLY and CDR2 is FYNNEI. Trimming removed 8 bases from V and 4 bases from J, with 6 bases in between. The sample originates from a study of T cell responses to AZD1222 COVID-19 vaccine. Study outcomes and limitations: Vaccine-related CD4 TCRs covered spike, predominating at 160-218 and 743-854. The breadth and depth of Spike-specific TCRs increased once two AZD1222 doses had been given.

This chain uses TRBV2 with TRBJ1-5; D gene uncertain. This clonotype was obtained from an adult who received the AZD1222 COVID-19 vaccine. This material consisted of peripheral blood, taken 28 days after the second AZD1222 dose. CDR3 amino acids: CASGKNQPQHF. The CDR3 DNA reads TGTGCCAGCGGTAAGAATCAGCCCCAGCATTTT. The full variable domain, completed using reference TRBV2 and TRBJ1-5, is EPEVTQTPSHQVTQMGQEVILRCVPISNHLYFYWYRQILGQKVEFLVSFYNNEISEKSEIFDDQFSVERPDGSNFTLKIRSTKLEDSAMYFCASGKNQPQHFGDGTRLSIL.